The entry that follows covers one T cell receptor (beta chain) sequence. The antigen is undetermined. Libraries were prepared by immunoSEQ multiplex PCR; TCRdb keeps only in-frame clonotypes and omits some of them. The repertoire holds around 30,000 clones, with about four fifths as singletons. This entry comes from a study of T cells in narcolepsy. Study-wide background: Enrolled donors included narcolepsy type 1 or type 2 patients and healthy controls.

The study's findings and limits: No autoreactive T cell clone sequences appeared in some memory CD4+ repertoires. Reportedly, autoreactive clonotypes were serially detected in patients' blood but not controls'.

Per germline, CDR1 SGHKS and CDR2 YYEKEE (reference sequence). The CDR3 has 16 amino acids. Trimming took 2 bases from V and 3 from J, leaving 15 bases between them. This clonotype originated in a human donor with narcolepsy. The material sequenced was CD45RA- memory CD4+ T cells from PBMCs. The chain recombines TRBV5-5 with TRBJ1-5; D may be TRBD1 (5 bases). The CDR3: CASSFNQDTFNQPQHF. CDR3 DNA: TGTGCCAGCAGCTTTAATCAGGACACTTTCAATCAGCCCCAGCATTTT.